These 5 T cell receptor beta chains originate from one sample sequenced in a study of beta chain features in type 1 diabetes. Study-wide findings and caveats: Researchers report that Type 1 diabetes patients had moderately but significantly shorter TCRB CDR3s across all four CD4+ subsets.

Antigens of these TCRs are unknown. Every bit of the isolated RNA underwent reverse transcription, so sequencing read expressed TCRB transcripts. Data came from immunoSEQ multiplex PCR; TCRdb stores just in-frame clones and leaves some out. Of some 150,000 clones in the sample, more than 10% are singletons; the top ten hold around 1.2%. Sequenced: central memory CD4+ T cells from blood. Receptors were obtained from a man aged 18 to 29 with type 1 diabetes.

This clone has only a few counts. The rearrangement joins TRBV2 to TRBJ1-6, with no clear D. The V end was cut by 5 bases, the J end by 7 bases, with 15 bases between. Per the germline V gene, CDR1 is SNHLY and CDR2 is FYNNEI. This CDR3 is built from 15 residues. The CDR3 reads CASSTRRGTNSPLHF. The CDR3 DNA is TGTGCCAGCAGTACAAGGCGGGGTACGAATTCACCCCTCCACTTT.

The chain uses TRBV6-1 and TRBJ2-3; 12 bases are a match to TRBD2. CDR3 length: 15 residues. Germline V gene lookup returns CDR1 MNHNS and CDR2 SASEGT. Unmatched junction bases numbered 5, after V lost 5 bases and J lost 5 bases. DNA of the CDR3: TGTGCCAGCAGTTCGCTAGCGGGGGGGTTAGATACGCAGTATTTT. This translates into CASSSLAGGLDTQYF.

The V call is TRBV29-1, the J call TRBJ2-1; 8 bases agree with TRBD1. The CDR3 contains 15 residues. Trimming cost V 6 bases and J 4 bases; bases outside gene matches: 11. The germline V gene has CDR1 SQVTM and CDR2 ANQGSEA. CDR3 amino acids: CSVLRDRIFYNEQFF. For the CDR3, the DNA is TGCAGCGTCCTTCGGGACAGGATCTTTTACAATGAGCAGTTCTTC.

This clone was counted between two and nine times. The rearrangement links TRBV15 to TRBJ2-5; D not certain. V lost 0 bases and J lost 2, with 4 bases in between. There are 13 residues in the CDR3. Germline V CDR1 and CDR2: LNHNV, YYDKDF (reference sequence). The CDR3 region has the DNA TGTGCCACCAGCAGAGAAAAGCAAGAGACCCAGTACTTC. Encoded protein: CATSREKQETQYF. Filled out from reference TRBV15 and TRBJ2-5, the complete variable domain reads DAMVIQNPRYQVTQFGKPVTLSCSQTLNHNVMYWYQQKSSQAPKLLFHYYDKDFNNEADTPDNFQSRRPNTSFCFLDIRSPGLGDTAMYLCATSREKQETQYFGPGTRLLVL.

This clone was observed a few times. The chain links TRBV5-4 to TRBJ2-5; D perhaps matches TRBD1 (8 bases). Per the germline V gene, CDR1 is SGHNT and CDR2 is YYREEE (reference sequence). The CDR3 is made up of 16 amino acids. V was cut by 5 bases and J by 3 bases, with 20 bases left in between. CDR3 protein: CASSPAGTGNEETQYF. CDR3 in DNA: TGTGCCAGCAGTCCAGCGGGGACAGGCAACGAAGAGACCCAGTACTTC.